The 3 T cell receptor beta chains below all came from one sample that was sequenced in a study of Tregs in tolerant kidney transplant recipients. Profiling relied on immunoSEQ multiplex PCR, and the TCRdb table lists in-frame clones only, not all of them. The sample holds 11,000 to 15,000 clones. Recipients received nonmyeloablative bone marrow transplants from related graft donors, with transient mixed chimerism. Source: CD8+ T cells from blood (PBMCs), taken 6 months after the transplant. These receptor sequences come from a human patient who received a combined kidney and bone marrow transplant. The graft donor may have given rise to some T cells.

Notes on this clone: The read halts 3 residues ahead of the CDR3 end, with the missing end drawn from the germline J gene. The chain employs TRBV5-1 and TRBJ1-1, with D possibly being TRBD1 (5 bases). Between the trimmed V and J ends, which lost 4 bases and 7 bases, there was a span of 17 bases. This CDR3 is 14 amino acids long. The germline V gene encodes CDR1 SGHRS and CDR2 YFSETQ. The CDR3 DNA, read in part, is TGCGCCAGCAGCACTGCGACAGAACTCATTGAA. Its protein product is CASSTATELIE. The whole CDR3 is CASSTATELIEAFF.

As for this clone: The CDR3 goes on 3 residues after the read ends, and that part is filled in from the germline J gene. The gene calls are TRBV11-2 and TRBJ2-7; no clear D gene. This CDR3 spans 13 amino acids. The V gene lost 1 base and the J gene lost 4 bases, with 8 bases spanning the gap. CDR1 is SGHAT, CDR2 FQNNGV, per germline. CDR3 bases read: TGTGCCAGCAGCTTAGTTGCTCGGTACGAG. This gives the protein CASSLVARYE. The CDR3, in full, reads CASSLVARYEQYF. Together with reference TRBV11-2 and TRBJ2-7, the CDR3 gives the full variable domain: EAGVAQSPRYKIIEKRQSVAFWCNPISGHATLYWYQQILGQGPKLLIQFQNNGVVDDSQLPKDRFSAERLKGVDSTLKIQPAKLEDSAVYLCASSLVARYEQYFGPGTRLTVT.

Incomplete CDR3 DNA: TGTGCCAGTACCGTTTTTATTTTGGACAAGGAGGTGCAGCCC. Its translation: CASTVFILDKEVQP. The CDR3 as a whole reads CASTVFILDKEVQPQHF. The rearrangement links TRBV19 to TRBJ1-5; a possible D gene is TRBD1 (5 bases). The read is 3 residues too short to cover the CDR3 end, so that end is filled in from the germline J gene. Germline assignment: CDR1 LNHDA and CDR2 SQIVND (reference sequence). The CDR3 runs 17 residues. The V and J ends lost 7 bases and 7 bases respectively, with 26 bases between them.